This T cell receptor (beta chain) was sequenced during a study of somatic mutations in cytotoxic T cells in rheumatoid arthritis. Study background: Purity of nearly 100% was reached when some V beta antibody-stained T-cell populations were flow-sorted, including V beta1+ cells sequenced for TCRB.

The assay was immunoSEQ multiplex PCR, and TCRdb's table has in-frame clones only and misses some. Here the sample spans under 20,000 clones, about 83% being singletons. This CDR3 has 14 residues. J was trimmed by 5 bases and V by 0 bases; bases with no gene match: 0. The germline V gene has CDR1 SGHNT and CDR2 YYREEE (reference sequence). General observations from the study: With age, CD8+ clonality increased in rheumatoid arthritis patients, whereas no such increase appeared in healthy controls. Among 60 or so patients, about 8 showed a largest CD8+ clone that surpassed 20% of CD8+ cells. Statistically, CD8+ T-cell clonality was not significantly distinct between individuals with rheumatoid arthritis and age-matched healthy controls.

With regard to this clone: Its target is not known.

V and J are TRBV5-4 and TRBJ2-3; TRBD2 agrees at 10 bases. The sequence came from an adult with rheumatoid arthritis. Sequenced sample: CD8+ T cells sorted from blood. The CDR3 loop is CASSLGLAGDTQYF. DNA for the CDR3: TGTGCCAGCAGCTTGGGACTAGCGGGAGATACGCAGTATTTT.